This T cell receptor (beta chain) was sequenced for a study of early T cells in non-severe SARS-CoV-2 infection. Overall study: The study sequenced bulk RNA from unsorted whole blood, with chains unpaired.

As for this clonotype: Its antigen is not identified.

Whole-study results and caveats: The study's VDJdb matching favored anti-spike CD8 responses and missed private and CD4 specificities.

Individual cDNA molecules received unique molecular identifiers during library preparation. TCRdb reanalysed the 5' RACE reads using MiXCR and keeps one entry per CDR3 protein. The sample lists tens of thousands of distinct CDR3 sequences, about 7.1% seen once, with more than 5% in the top ten. The TCR sequence derives from an adult who was a healthcare worker with PCR-confirmed SARS-CoV-2 infection or an uninfected control (not recorded which). The input for sequencing was whole blood, taken at baseline.

Written as DNA, the CDR3 is TGCAGCGTTGGCGGGACTCCCAACGAGCAGTACTTC. Its translation: CSVGGTPNEQYF. The J gene is TRBJ2-7, the V gene TRBV29-1; perhaps TRBD2 as D (6 bases). Per the germline V gene, CDR1 is SQVTM and CDR2 is ANQGSEA. This CDR3 region has 12 residues. V lost 4 bases and J lost 5, with 12 bases in between.